Shown below are 11 T cell receptor beta chains from a single sample sequenced in a study of blood T cell repertoires in COVID-19. TCRdb's table, derived via immunoSEQ multiplex PCR, lists solely in-frame clones and lacks some. The repertoire holds approximately 180,000 clones, with about 85% as singletons. Material for sequencing was peripheral blood. The source is an elderly woman with acute or convalescent COVID-19.

The chain recombines TRBV29-1 with TRBJ1-2; D remains ambiguous. Germline values: CDR1 SQVTM, CDR2 ANQGSEA. This CDR3 has 10 residues. The V end lost 6 bases, the J end lost 2 bases, and 4 bases lay between the germline ends. CDR3 loop: CSVQNYGYTF. In DNA, the CDR3 is TGCAGCGTACAGAACTATGGCTACACCTTC.

This chain links TRBV6-5 with TRBJ1-6; TRBD1 matches at 7 bases. Losses at the gene ends were 0 bases for V and 7 bases for J; bases not matched to a gene: 3. There are 15 residues in the CDR3. The germline CDR1 and CDR2 sequences are MNHEY and SVGAGI. The CDR3 DNA reads TGTGCCAGCAGTTACTCGTGGGACAGCAATTCACCCCTCCACTTT. This translates into CASSYSWDSNSPLHF.

This clone was seen a handful of times. V and J are TRBV7-2 and TRBJ2-4; 8 nucleotides match TRBD1. Germline V gives CDR1 SGHTA, CDR2 FQGNSA. CDR3 size: 14 residues. The junction had 4 bases not matched to a gene; V was cut back by 3 bases and J by 6 bases. The CDR3 loop is CASSFGQGGNIQYF. DNA of the CDR3: TGTGCCAGCAGCTTTGGACAGGGCGGAAACATTCAGTACTTC.

V gene TRBV6-5 combines with J gene TRBJ1-3, with D possibly TRBD1 on 5 matching bases. The CDR3 spans 15 residues. Per germline, CDR1 MNHEY and CDR2 SVGAGI. The V and J ends lost 10 bases and 0 bases respectively, with 16 bases between them. This chain's CDR3 is CATNRDFSSGNTIYF. In nucleotides, the CDR3 is TGTGCCACCAATCGGGACTTCAGCTCTGGAAACACCATATATTTT.

The chain carries TRBV23-1 and TRBJ2-1, with D possibly being TRBD1 (6 bases). TRBV23-1 counts as an open reading frame of uncertain function. This CDR3 spans 18 amino acids. V was clipped by 2 bases and J by 0 bases, with 17 bases between them. The CDR3 sequence is CASSQRVRGHNSYNEQFF. CDR3 DNA sequence: TGCGCCAGCAGTCAACGTGTCAGGGGACATAACTCCTACAATGAGCAGTTCTTC.

The chain links TRBV3-1 (or the pseudogene TRBV3-2) to TRBJ1-3; a possible D gene is TRBD1 (6 bases). In germline, CDR1 is LGHDT, CDR2 YNNKEL (reference sequence). The germline V and J ends were trimmed by 0 bases and 10 bases, with 16 bases remaining between them. There are 15 residues in the CDR3. The CDR3 coding sequence is TGTGCCAGCAGCCAAGAGAGGGGGATCGGTAGGACCATATATTTT. Translated, it gives CASSQERGIGRTIYF.

The chain is built from TRBV7-8 and TRBJ1-1; D might be TRBD1 (5 bases). Germline values: CDR1 SGHVS, CDR2 FQNEAQ. V lost 0 bases to trimming and J lost 4 bases, with 12 bases between them. This CDR3 spans 15 amino acids. The CDR3 sequence: CASSLASGRGTEAFF. The CDR3 DNA is TGTGCCAGCAGCTTAGCTAGTGGTAGGGGCACTGAAGCTTTCTTT.

The chain is built from TRBV6-5 and TRBJ2-5; a weak D match, TRBD2 (5 bases). CDR1 is MNHEY and CDR2 is SVGAGI in the germline V gene. The CDR3 sequence is 12 residues long. V lost 6 bases and J lost 5, with 10 bases in between. The CDR3 nucleotides are TGTGCCAGCAGCTCAGCGGTGGAGACCCAGTACTTC. Protein sequence: CASSSAVETQYF.

This sequence joins TRBV10-2 and TRBJ2-1; D call uncertain. Germline CDR1 reads WSHSY; CDR2 reads SAAADI. Trimming pared 7 bases from V and 0 bases from J, leaving 13 bases between. The CDR3 is 15 amino acids. CDR3 residues: CASTNSISSYNEQFF. CDR3 in DNA: TGCGCCAGCACTAACAGTATAAGCTCCTACAATGAGCAGTTCTTC.

The chain links TRBV6-5 to TRBJ2-1; no definite D call. Trimming removed 4 bases from V and 4 bases from J, with 5 bases in between. CDR3 length: 12 amino acids. Germline values: CDR1 MNHEY, CDR2 SVGAGI. CDR3 sequence: CASSLSYNEQFF. CDR3 in DNA: TGTGCCAGCAGTTTGTCGTACAATGAGCAGTTCTTC.

This clone has just a few counts. V gene TRBV7-2 combines with J gene TRBJ2-3, with 8 bases that match TRBD1. The ends lost 4 bases at V and 6 bases at J; junction bases unmatched: 12. The germline CDR1 and CDR2 sequences are SGHTA and FQGNSA. The CDR3 extends over 16 amino acids. CDR3 sequence reads: CASSSRGQGIMDTQYF. DNA for the CDR3: TGTGCCAGCAGCTCTCGCGGACAGGGAATTATGGATACGCAGTATTTT.